This TCR beta chain was captured in a study of shared clonotypes between healthy human individuals. Overall study results and limits: With few donors, the genetic and exposure-history diversity represented was limited.

Healthy HIV-negative adults without recent acute infections or vaccinations served as donors. Splitting of CD4+ cells produced CD45RA+ naive and CD45RA-negative memory subsets. This CDR3 has 14 amino acids. The V and J ends lost 1 base and 4 bases respectively, with 11 bases between them. Germline V gene lookup returns CDR1 SGHRS and CDR2 YFSETQ. Generated by immunoSEQ multiplex PCR, the TCRdb table keeps only in-frame clones and is missing some. In the table there are a few million clones, roughly nine tenths of which are singletons. Turning to this clone: The antigen is undetermined.

This TCR was recovered from a man between 18 and 29 years old in good health. The sample comprised naive CD4+ T cells sorted from blood. Specified subset: CD45RA+ positively selected. V and J are TRBV5-1 and TRBJ2-5, with D unclear. The CDR3 nucleotides are TGCGCCAGCAGCTTGATGTCTAGTCGAGAGACCCAGTACTTC. It codes for CASSLMSSRETQYF. Combining the CDR3 with reference TRBV5-1 and TRBJ2-5 gives the whole variable domain KAGVTQTPRYLIKTRGQQVTLSCSPISGHRSVSWYQQTPGQGLQFLFEYFSETQRNKGNFPGRFSGRQFSNSRSEMNVSTLELGDSALYLCASSLMSSRETQYFGPGTRLLVL.